The clone carrying this T cell receptor (beta chain) appeared a few times. Its target is not known. The ends were cut back, 6 bases at V and 4 bases at J, with 22 bases in the middle. Per germline, CDR1 SGHRS and CDR2 YFSETQ. The CDR3 has 16 residues. This sample is part of a study of early T cells in non-severe SARS-CoV-2 infection. Overall study: The input, bulk RNA from unsorted whole blood, was sequenced, and chains were unpaired. Study results and limitations: Private and CD4 specificities were missed by VDJdb matching, which favored anti-spike CD8 responses.

Unique molecular identifiers tagged individual cDNA molecules. TCRdb re-derived calls from the 5' RACE reads in MiXCR, one entry per CDR3 protein. The sample lists approximately 66,000 distinct CDR3 sequences; 13% were seen once. The sample was whole blood. The chain joins TRBV5-1 to TRBJ2-5, with a possible D match to TRBD2 (6 bases). This TCR was recovered from an adult who was a healthcare worker with PCR-confirmed SARS-CoV-2 infection or an uninfected control (not recorded which). The CDR3 reads CASTILVGSVSETQYF. CDR3 DNA: TGCGCCAGCACCATTCTTGTCGGGAGCGTTTCAGAGACCCAGTACTTC.